This TCR beta chain comes out of a study of T cells in Graves' hyperthyroidism and ophthalmopathy (dated by TCRdb to between 2018 and 2021). About the full investigation: Peripheral blood was collected at initial diagnosis, before any treatment. A discovery cohort of around 100 patients, approximately 45 with Graves' ophthalmopathy and 55 to 60 with stable Graves' hyperthyroidism, was used to find distinguishing TCR V-J signatures. According to the paper, TCR Vbeta CDR3 sequencing was carried out on over 130 peripheral blood samples, which came from approximately 43 ophthalmopathy, under 85 hyperthyroidism and roughly 17 progressor patients. In addition, the study compared T-cell repertoires in thyroid tissue and in blood from over 5 Graves' hyperthyroidism patients. The roughly 94 discovery patients were randomly divided into training and test sets at a 7:3 ratio. Once sampling was done, hyperthyroidism patients were given methimazole at a starting dose of 30 mg daily, whereas ophthalmopathy patients were given high-dose intravenous methylprednisolone. Prospective prediction of ophthalmopathy was tested in an independent validation cohort consisting of roughly 20 hyperthyroidism patients and approximately 16 patients who later progressed to ophthalmopathy. Paper-wide results and their limitations: Sample size was not statistically predetermined, and blinding of investigators to group allocation was not performed. Most expanded thyroid clonotypes (frequency above 0.001) were also detected in blood, suggesting blood repertoires may reflect thyroid immune responses. During validation, the model predicted progression to ophthalmopathy a median of approximately 6.5 months ahead of onset, with roughly 65% sensitivity and 72% to 80% specificity. A 13 V-J signature model separated ophthalmopathy from stable hyperthyroidism, with around 91% sensitivity and approximately 81% specificity in cross-validation and 80%/75% in testing.

Per the germline V gene (reference sequence), LNHNV is the CDR1 and YYDKDF is the CDR2. From the cysteine up to the phenylalanine, the CDR3 has a length of 13 residues. Just CDR3 DNA is preserved here, 39 bases in frame from base 1. Deletion took 1 base off V and 4 bases off J, with a span of 8 bases between the germline ends. The TCR beta CDR3 regions were amplified from RNA transcripts. A first-round RT-PCR of the TCR CDR3 used the HTBI primer set with the Qiagen OneStep RT-PCR kit. A second multiplex PCR round built the libraries, followed by size selection and purification. The libraries were sequenced on an Illumina HiSeq2000 using paired-end 100 bp reads. On the authors' methods: Raw data were processed with SOAPnuke, discarding reads with adapters, uncalled bases, mean Phred below 15, or no exact constant-primer or identifier match. High-quality paired reads were merged using COPE v1.2.5, and each unique nucleotide sequence was defined as a clonotype. MiTCR v1.1 was used to align the clonotypes against IMGT TRBV, TRBD and TRBJ reference segments. The analysis included only V-J combinations with a frequency above 0.0001, which together covered 99% to 99.2% of the repertoires. The TCS score was defined as F50 (clonal expansion) divided by E x V (chaos), with BLOSUM62-based TCRdist calculated between CDR3 peptides within each V-J. Welch's t-statistics and random forest reduced fewer than 600 V-J features to under 15, which were used in a naive Bayes classifier (R e1071). TCRdb ran its own pipeline on the public reads, namely fastp trimming at Q25 and MiXCR clone calling, and kept in-frame beta chains. Merged by CDR3 protein, the rows form single entries marked with the most common genes and DNA. The V and J calls come from TCRdb's annotation, not from the publication. Across this sample there are approximately 640,000 distinct CDR3 sequences, with about 18% seen only once. In total, the top ten clones hold 15% to 18% of the sample.

Stable Graves' hyperthyroidism was defined as the absence of progression to ophthalmopathy over 18 months of follow-up. Hyperthyroidism patients were newly diagnosed, with disease duration under 2 months, and aged 18 to 65 years. Patients with uncontrolled infections, other autoimmune diseases, pregnancy or lactation were excluded. Diagnoses were established on the basis of clinical symptoms, serum thyroxine and TRAb, thyroid ultrasound, and orbital computed tomography. PBMCs were isolated from more than 9 ml of fresh peripheral blood by Ficoll-Paque density gradient centrifugation. Trizol reagent was used to extract total RNA, and RNA quality was then checked on an Agilent 2100 Bioanalyzer. Comments on this clonotype: What this receptor recognizes is not known. No clone much larger than this one lies a single base away; base qualities are absent.

Source material: blood. This clonotype was sampled from a man aged 45-65 years with Graves' hyperthyroidism. The rearrangement combines TRBV15 with TRBJ2-7, and possibly TRBD2, on 5 matching bases. The bases are TGTGCCACCAGCAGAGGATGGGAGTACGAGCAGTACTTC. It codes for CATSRGWEYEQYF. Here the CDR3 is joined to the reference TRBV15 and TRBJ2-7 genes, and the full variable domain is: DAMVIQNPRYQVTQFGKPVTLSCSQTLNHNVMYWYQQKSSQAPKLLFHYYDKDFNNEADTPDNFQSRRPNTSFCFLDIRSPGLGDTAMYLCATSRGWEYEQYFGPGTRLTVT.